The T cell receptor (beta chain) under discussion was sequenced for a study of human T cells and chemical hapten exposure. Study context: How much TCR each sample yielded varied, mostly because pooled library volumes differed slightly. General study results and limits: As the donors had alopecia, their immune response may differ from healthy people's.

This CDR3 comprises 14 residues. CDR1 SGHTA and CDR2 FQGNSA come from the germline V gene. The germline V and J ends were trimmed by 5 bases and 16 bases, with 24 bases remaining between them. TCRdb reanalysed the RACE reads using MiXCR and keeps one entry per CDR3 protein. The data show a few hundred thousand distinct CDR3 sequences, about 6.3% seen once. This clonotype was observed a handful of times. What it binds is unknown. The time point denotes: patch test 2, 6 weeks after DPC sensitization. Treatment here: therapeutic diphenylcyclopropenone sensitization with weekly scalp DPC. The donor pool consisted of alopecia patients aged 18 to 70 years, considered suitable for DPC.

The material was whole blood, obtained in connection with sensitization to the hapten diphenylcyclopropenone (DPC). The TCR comes from a woman between 18 and 30 years old with alopecia areata. Some clones in this sample may be carry-over from other donors' samples. The V call is TRBV7-2, the J call TRBJ2-1; D is undetermined. CDR3 in DNA: TGTGCCAGCAGCCCTCATTCTAATGTCGACGGTAAATTCTTC. Its translation: CASSPHSNVDGKFF. The full variable domain, completed using reference TRBV7-2 and TRBJ2-1, is GAGVSQSPSNKVTEKGKDVELRCDPISGHTALYWYRQSLGQGLEFLIYFQGNSAPDKSGLPSDRFSAERTGGSVSTLTIQRTQQEDSAVYLCASSPHSNVDGKFFGPGTRLTVL.